In its sample, the clone carrying this T cell receptor beta chain was seen many times. HTBI primers from iRepertoire and Arm-PCR of CDR3 regions yielded the TCR beta libraries. TCRdb passed the multiplex PCR reads through MiXCR, listing each CDR3 protein once. The repertoire includes 400,000 to 650,000 distinct CDR3 sequences, more than 15% of them detected once, and 25% sits in the top ten. In germline, CDR1 is MNHEY, CDR2 SMNVEV (reference sequence). The CDR3 is made up of 14 amino acids. V was clipped by 6 bases and J by 6 bases; unmatched bases: 4. This specimen comes from a study of regulatory T cells in long-lasting Graves disease. The time point: newly diagnosed GD, antithyroid drugs for less than 3 months. PBMCs provided the RNA from which the TCR library was made. Another study also made use of these data, one on T cells in Graves' hyperthyroidism and ophthalmopathy. That source adds: Clinical symptoms, serum thyroxine and TRAb, thyroid ultrasound and orbital computed tomography together formed the diagnostic basis.

The TCR sequence derives from a woman aged 40-60 years with Graves disease. This chain joins TRBV27 and TRBJ1-5; 11 nucleotides match TRBD1. The sample consisted of peripheral blood mononuclear cells (PBMCs), taken at new diagnosis, from a patient treated with antithyroid drugs. CDR3 nucleotides: TGTGCCAGCAGGGGGACAGGGGGAGGTCAGCCCCAGCATTTT. Protein: CASRGTGGGQPQHF.